Listed below are T cell receptor beta chains from one sample, sequenced in a study of cytomegalovirus exposure and HLA in healthy donors. The assay was immunoSEQ multiplex PCR, and TCRdb's table has in-frame clones only and misses some. The sample shows some 150,000 clones, 76% of them seen only once. Material for sequencing was PBMCs. The origin of the receptors is a man aged 18-30 years in good health and CMV-seronegative. Each CDR3 is given with its conserved first and last residue. Each record gives: clone size, J gene, V gene, D gene, CDR3 protein, CDR3 DNA. A D gene is named only where the DNA matches it firmly. Only part of the rows carry a size: once, few, many, or a class if the clone is expanded.

clone size: once
J gene: TRBJ2-1
V gene: TRBV11-3
D gene: -
CDR3 protein: CASSLSSGRRTYNEQFF
CDR3 DNA: TGTGCCAGCAGCTTAAGTTCGGGTCGGCGCACCTACAATGAGCAGTTCTTC

clone size: -
J gene: TRBJ2-5
V gene: TRBV6-4
D gene: TRBD2
CDR3 protein: CASSDSFGTNQETQYF
CDR3 DNA: TGTGCCAGCAGTGACAGTTTCGGGACTAACCAAGAGACCCAGTACTTC

clone size: -
J gene: TRBJ2-7
V gene: TRBV10-1
D gene: TRBD2
CDR3 protein: CASSEGGRAYEQYF
CDR3 DNA: TGCGCCAGCAGTGAGGGCGGGAGAGCCTACGAGCAGTACTTC

clone size: -
J gene: TRBJ2-7
V gene: TRBV2
D gene: -
CDR3 protein: CASIGGLRGANEQYF
CDR3 DNA: TGTGCCAGCATAGGGGGCCTGCGGGGGGCGAACGAGCAGTACTTC

clone size: few
J gene: TRBJ1-4
V gene: TRBV21-1
D gene: -
CDR3 protein: CASPGQGGEKLFF
CDR3 DNA: TGTGCCAGTCCGGGACAGGGGGGCGAAAAACTGTTTTTT

clone size: -
J gene: TRBJ2-1
V gene: TRBV4-1
D gene: -
CDR3 protein: CASSLRAAGSDNEQFF
CDR3 DNA: TGCGCCAGCAGCCTCCGGGCCGCGGGAAGCGACAATGAGCAGTTCTTC

clone size: few
J gene: TRBJ1-1
V gene: TRBV5-1
D gene: -
CDR3 protein: CASSNGPGIAEAFF
CDR3 DNA: TGCGCCAGCAGCAACGGGCCAGGGATCGCTGAAGCTTTCTTT

clone size: -
J gene: TRBJ1-1
V gene: TRBV10-3
D gene: TRBD1
CDR3 protein: CAISEGTGTVGQGAFF
CDR3 DNA: TGTGCCATCAGTGAGGGGACAGGGACGGTTGGGCAGGGAGCTTTCTTT

clone size: -
J gene: TRBJ2-6
V gene: TRBV15
D gene: TRBD1
CDR3 protein: CATSRGRGTGGSGANVLTF
CDR3 DNA: TGTGCCACCAGCAGAGGCCGCGGGACAGGGGGCTCTGGGGCCAACGTCCTGACTTTC

clone size: -
J gene: TRBJ1-4
V gene: TRBV7-9
D gene: TRBD1
CDR3 protein: CASSRPSGTGANEKLFF
CDR3 DNA: TGTGCCAGCAGCCGACCCAGTGGGACAGGGGCTAATGAAAAACTGTTTTTT

clone size: -
J gene: TRBJ2-3
V gene: TRBV27
D gene: -
CDR3 protein: CASSFDRKSTDTQYF
CDR3 DNA: TGTGCCAGCAGTTTTGACAGAAAAAGCACAGATACGCAGTATTTT

clone size: -
J gene: TRBJ1-2
V gene: TRBV9
D gene: TRBD1
CDR3 protein: CASGQGYRDGYTF
CDR3 DNA: TGTGCCAGTGGACAGGGGTATCGTGATGGCTACACCTTC

clone size: -
J gene: TRBJ1-5
V gene: TRBV19
D gene: -
CDR3 protein: CQRWGGQPQHF
CDR3 DNA: TGCCAGAGGTGGGGGGGTCAGCCCCAGCATTTT

clone size: -
J gene: TRBJ2-7
V gene: TRBV29-1
D gene: -
CDR3 protein: CSVELNSPRYEQYF
CDR3 DNA: TGCAGCGTTGAATTGAACAGCCCCCGCTACGAGCAGTACTTC

clone size: -
J gene: TRBJ2-5
V gene: TRBV2
D gene: -
CDR3 protein: CASKTDSQETQYF
CDR3 DNA: TGTGCCAGCAAGACAGATAGTCAAGAGACCCAGTACTTC

clone size: -
J gene: TRBJ2-7
V gene: TRBV7-9
D gene: TRBD1
CDR3 protein: CASSLAGTASYEQYF
CDR3 DNA: TGTGCCAGCAGCTTAGCCGGGACAGCCTCCTACGAGCAGTACTTC

clone size: -
J gene: TRBJ2-3
V gene: TRBV14
D gene: TRBD2
CDR3 protein: CASRRGGLAGAGTDTQYF
CDR3 DNA: TGTGCCAGCAGACGTGGGGGACTAGCGGGAGCCGGCACAGATACGCAGTATTTT

clone size: once
J gene: TRBJ1-6
V gene: TRBV13
D gene: TRBD1
CDR3 protein: CASSLRTGGTSPLHF
CDR3 DNA: TGTGCCAGCAGCTTACGGACAGGGGGGACCTCACCCCTCCACTTT

clone size: -
J gene: TRBJ1-6
V gene: TRBV5-5
D gene: -
CDR3 protein: CASSSPFQADSYNSPLHF
CDR3 DNA: TGTGCCAGCAGCTCCCCGTTTCAGGCAGACTCCTATAATTCACCCCTCCACTTT

clone size: -
J gene: TRBJ2-3
V gene: TRBV27
D gene: TRBD2
CDR3 protein: CASSPTSGTDTQYF
CDR3 DNA: TGTGCCAGCAGTCCTACTAGCGGAACAGATACGCAGTATTTT

clone size: -
J gene: TRBJ1-1
V gene: TRBV5-1
D gene: TRBD1
CDR3 protein: CASSSRTGANTEAFF
CDR3 DNA: TGCGCCAGCAGCTCGAGGACAGGGGCTAACACTGAAGCTTTCTTT

clone size: -
J gene: TRBJ2-2
V gene: TRBV11-3
D gene: TRBD1
CDR3 protein: CASSSAGGSRELFF
CDR3 DNA: TGTGCCAGCAGCTCAGCAGGGGGCTCGCGGGAGCTGTTTTTT

clone size: -
J gene: TRBJ2-7
V gene: TRBV5-6
D gene: TRBD1
CDR3 protein: CASRGQGASYEQYF
CDR3 DNA: TGTGCCAGCAGGGGACAGGGGGCCTCCTACGAGCAGTACTTC

clone size: -
J gene: TRBJ2-6
V gene: TRBV7-3
D gene: -
CDR3 protein: CASSIRRDSGANVLTF
CDR3 DNA: TGTGCCAGCAGCATCAGGCGGGACAGTGGGGCCAACGTCCTGACTTTC

clone size: -
J gene: TRBJ1-2
V gene: TRBV7-2
D gene: -
CDR3 protein: CASSLDGVPGGYTF
CDR3 DNA: TGTGCCAGCAGCTTAGACGGCGTTCCGGGTGGCTACACCTTC

clone size: -
J gene: TRBJ1-6
V gene: TRBV6-1
D gene: -
CDR3 protein: CASSEEAGDRSPLHF
CDR3 DNA: TGTGCCAGCAGTGAAGAGGCAGGGGATCGTTCCCCCCTCCACTTT

clone size: few
J gene: TRBJ1-1
V gene: TRBV5-6
D gene: TRBD1
CDR3 protein: CASRMGQGNTEAFF
CDR3 DNA: TGTGCCAGCAGAATGGGACAGGGGAACACTGAAGCTTTCTTT

clone size: -
J gene: TRBJ2-2
V gene: TRBV19
D gene: -
CDR3 protein: CASSSDPQAGELFF
CDR3 DNA: TGTGCCAGTAGTTCCGACCCCCAGGCCGGGGAGCTGTTTTTT

clone size: -
J gene: TRBJ1-5
V gene: TRBV7-8
D gene: -
CDR3 protein: CASSLGKYREGSSNQPQHF
CDR3 DNA: TGTGCCAGCAGCTTAGGCAAGTACAGGGAAGGAAGTAGCAATCAGCCCCAGCATTTT

clone size: -
J gene: TRBJ1-5
V gene: TRBV2
D gene: -
CDR3 protein: CASSAPGGNQPQHF
CDR3 DNA: TGTGCCAGCAGTGCGCCAGGGGGCAATCAGCCCCAGCATTTT

clone size: few
J gene: TRBJ2-2
V gene: TRBV7-9
D gene: -
CDR3 protein: CASSFGTGELFF
CDR3 DNA: TGTGCCAGCAGCTTCGGCACCGGGGAGCTGTTTTTT

clone size: -
J gene: TRBJ1-2
V gene: TRBV6-5
D gene: TRBD1
CDR3 protein: CASRDLQGALGYTF
CDR3 DNA: TGTGCCAGCAGGGACTTACAGGGGGCGCTTGGCTACACCTTC

clone size: -
J gene: TRBJ2-1
V gene: TRBV5-1
D gene: TRBD2
CDR3 protein: CASSFTSGLYNEQFF
CDR3 DNA: TGCGCCAGCAGCTTCACTAGCGGCCTCTACAATGAGCAGTTCTTC

clone size: -
J gene: TRBJ1-5
V gene: TRBV28
D gene: TRBD1
CDR3 protein: CASRLGGDGNQPQHF
CDR3 DNA: TGTGCCAGCAGACTAGGGGGCGACGGCAATCAGCCCCAGCATTTT

clone size: -
J gene: TRBJ2-7
V gene: TRBV5-1
D gene: TRBD2
CDR3 protein: CASSTASGTSYEQYF
CDR3 DNA: TGCGCCAGCAGCACCGCTAGCGGGACTTCCTACGAGCAGTACTTC

clone size: -
J gene: TRBJ2-5
V gene: TRBV28
D gene: TRBD1
CDR3 protein: CASSPGQGTLQETQYF
CDR3 DNA: TGTGCCAGCAGTCCGGGACAGGGGACGCTACAAGAGACCCAGTACTTC

clone size: few
J gene: TRBJ1-6
V gene: TRBV10-3
D gene: TRBD1
CDR3 protein: CAIRRGQGDSPLHF
CDR3 DNA: TGTGCCATCAGGCGGGGACAGGGGGATTCACCCCTCCACTTT

clone size: -
J gene: TRBJ1-5
V gene: TRBV19
D gene: -
CDR3 protein: CASSIARTALNQPQHF
CDR3 DNA: TGTGCCAGTAGTATAGCCCGAACAGCACTGAATCAGCCCCAGCATTTT

clone size: -
J gene: TRBJ2-7
V gene: TRBV7-9
D gene: TRBD2
CDR3 protein: CASSPGLAVTYEQYF
CDR3 DNA: TGTGCCAGCAGCCCCGGACTAGCAGTTACGTACGAGCAGTACTTC

clone size: -
J gene: TRBJ2-7
V gene: TRBV7-9
D gene: TRBD2
CDR3 protein: CASSPLVSGTSGRAKEQYF
CDR3 DNA: TGTGCCAGCAGCCCCCTGGTCTCCGGGACTAGCGGGAGGGCTAAAGAGCAGTACTTC

clone size: -
J gene: TRBJ2-1
V gene: TRBV2
D gene: -
CDR3 protein: CASSERLRKREQFF
CDR3 DNA: TGTGCCAGCAGTGAAAGGTTGAGGAAACGGGAGCAGTTCTTC

clone size: -
J gene: TRBJ1-1
V gene: TRBV5-1
D gene: TRBD1
CDR3 protein: CASSMDRAWDTEAFF
CDR3 DNA: TGCGCCAGCAGCATGGACAGGGCCTGGGACACTGAAGCTTTCTTT

clone size: -
J gene: TRBJ2-7
V gene: TRBV28
D gene: -
CDR3 protein: CASTVDRTYEQYF
CDR3 DNA: TGTGCCAGCACCGTGGACAGAACCTACGAGCAGTACTTC

clone size: -
J gene: TRBJ2-7
V gene: TRBV19
D gene: -
CDR3 protein: CASRLGWEQYF
CDR3 DNA: TGTGCCAGTAGACTAGGATGGGAGCAGTACTTC

clone size: -
J gene: TRBJ2-5
V gene: TRBV9
D gene: TRBD2
CDR3 protein: CASSVSGREETQYF
CDR3 DNA: TGTGCCAGCAGCGTTAGCGGGAGAGAGGAGACCCAGTACTTC